This TCR beta chain originates from a study of human T cells and chemical hapten exposure. The time point denotes: pre-sensitization, week 0. Treatment here: therapeutic diphenylcyclopropenone sensitization with weekly scalp DPC. TCRdb ran MiXCR on the RACE reads and lists one entry per CDR3 protein. This sample has 300,000 to 450,000 distinct CDR3 sequences, with around 5.5% found just once. Here the sequenced sample was whole blood, taken in connection with sensitization to the hapten diphenylcyclopropenone (DPC). This receptor was obtained from a young woman with alopecia areata. Some clones in this sample may be carry-over from other donors' samples.

The CDR3 DNA sequence: TGTGCCAGCAGCCAAGATTCGGGACTAGCGGGGGGGATCCAAGAGACCCAGTACTTC. Translating gives CASSQDSGLAGGIQETQYF. The chain joins TRBV3-1 to TRBJ2-5, with TRBD2 identical over 16 bases. The trim removed 0 bases at V and 1 base at J, leaving 5 bases unmatched. There are 19 residues in the CDR3. CDR1 and CDR2 (germline): LGHDT, YNNKEL (reference sequence).